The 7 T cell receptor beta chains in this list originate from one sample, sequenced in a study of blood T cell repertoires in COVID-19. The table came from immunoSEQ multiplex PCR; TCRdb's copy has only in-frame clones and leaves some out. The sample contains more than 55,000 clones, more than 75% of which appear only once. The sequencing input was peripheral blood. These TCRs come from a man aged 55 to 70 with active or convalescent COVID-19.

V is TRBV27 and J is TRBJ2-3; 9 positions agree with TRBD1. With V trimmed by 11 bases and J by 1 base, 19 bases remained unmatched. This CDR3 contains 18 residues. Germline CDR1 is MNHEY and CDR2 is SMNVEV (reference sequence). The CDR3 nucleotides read TGTGCCGTACGGACAGGGGAGGGGAGCGGGTCCCGCACAGATACGCAGTATTTT. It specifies CAVRTGEGSGSRTDTQYF.

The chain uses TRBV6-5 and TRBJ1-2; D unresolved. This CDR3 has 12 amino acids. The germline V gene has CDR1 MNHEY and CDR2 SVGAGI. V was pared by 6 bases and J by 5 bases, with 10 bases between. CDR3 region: CASSTGTYGYTF. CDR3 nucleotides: TGTGCCAGCAGCACGGGTACATATGGCTACACCTTC.

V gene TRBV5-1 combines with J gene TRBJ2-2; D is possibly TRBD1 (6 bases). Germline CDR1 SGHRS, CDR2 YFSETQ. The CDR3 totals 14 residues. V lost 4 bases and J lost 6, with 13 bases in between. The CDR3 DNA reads TGCGCCAGCAGCGTGCAAACAGGGTCCGGGGAGCTGTTTTTT. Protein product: CASSVQTGSGELFF.

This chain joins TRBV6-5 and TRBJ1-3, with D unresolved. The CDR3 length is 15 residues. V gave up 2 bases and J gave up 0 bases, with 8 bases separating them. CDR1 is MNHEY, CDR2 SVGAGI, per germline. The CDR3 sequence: CASSYDGDSGNTIYF. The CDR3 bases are TGTGCCAGCAGTTACGACGGGGACTCTGGAAACACCATATATTTT.

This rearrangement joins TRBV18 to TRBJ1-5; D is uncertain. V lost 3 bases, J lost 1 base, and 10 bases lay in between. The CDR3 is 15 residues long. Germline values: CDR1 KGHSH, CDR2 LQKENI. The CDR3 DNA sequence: TGTGCCAGCTCACCTCTTGAGGCCAGCAATCAGCCCCAGCATTTT. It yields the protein CASSPLEASNQPQHF.

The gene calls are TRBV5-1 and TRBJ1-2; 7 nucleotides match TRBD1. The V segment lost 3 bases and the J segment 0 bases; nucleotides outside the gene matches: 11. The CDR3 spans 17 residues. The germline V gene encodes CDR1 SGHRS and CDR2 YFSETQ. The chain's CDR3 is CASSSSGQFLANYGYTF. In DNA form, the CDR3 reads TGCGCCAGCAGCTCGTCGGGACAGTTTTTAGCTAACTATGGCTACACCTTC.

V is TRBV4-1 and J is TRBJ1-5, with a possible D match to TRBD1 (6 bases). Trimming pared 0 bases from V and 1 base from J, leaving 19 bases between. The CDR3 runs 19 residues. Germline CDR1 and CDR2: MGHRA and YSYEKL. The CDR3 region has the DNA TGCGCCAGCAGCCAAGATGAGGGTTGGGCAGGGGAAAGCAATCAGCCCCAGCATTTT. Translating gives CASSQDEGWAGESNQPQHF.